This TCR beta chain is drawn from a study of shared clonotypes between healthy human individuals. It was at deep level that the assay was run. Sequencing was performed with immunoSEQ multiplex PCR; in TCRdb, only in-frame clones are kept and a portion is missing. The data contain about 610,000 clones, roughly 96% of them singletons. This CDR3 has 11 amino acids. V was trimmed by 0 bases and J by 9 bases, leaving 6 bases between them. Cells designated naive CD8 were CD45RO-negative and were positively selected for CCR7, with terminally differentiated effector memory CD45RA+ cells excluded. To note about this clone: The antigen remains unidentified.

Study outcomes and limitations: The donor pool, a small one, limited the genetic and exposure-history diversity represented. Large sequencing depth failed to make sorted-subset sequencing complete, rarefaction showed.

Sequences were obtained from naive CD8+ T cells sorted from blood. V and J are TRBV6-7 and TRBJ2-7; D unresolved. TRBV6-7 is an ORF; its function is uncertain. The TCR originated in a young woman in good health. CDR3 sequence reads: CASSYSGGQYF. The CDR3 coding sequence is TGTGCCAGCAGTTACTCTGGTGGGCAGTACTTC.